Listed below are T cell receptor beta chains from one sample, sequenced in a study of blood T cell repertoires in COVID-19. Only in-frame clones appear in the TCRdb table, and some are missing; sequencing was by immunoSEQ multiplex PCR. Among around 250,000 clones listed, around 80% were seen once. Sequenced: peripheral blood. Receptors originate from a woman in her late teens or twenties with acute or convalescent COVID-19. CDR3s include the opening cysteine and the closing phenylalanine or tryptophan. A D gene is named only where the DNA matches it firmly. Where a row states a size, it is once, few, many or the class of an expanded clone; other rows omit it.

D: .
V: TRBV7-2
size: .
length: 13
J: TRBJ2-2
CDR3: CASSSDRTGELFF
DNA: TGTGCCAGCAGCTCCGACAGGACCGGGGAGCTGTTTTTT

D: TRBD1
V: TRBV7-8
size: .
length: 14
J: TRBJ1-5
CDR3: CASSTDRANQPQHF
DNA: TGTGCCAGCAGCACAGACAGGGCGAATCAGCCCCAGCATTTT

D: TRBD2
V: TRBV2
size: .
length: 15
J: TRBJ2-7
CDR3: CASSEAELAFYEQYF
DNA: TGTGCCAGCAGTGAAGCGGAACTAGCGTTCTACGAGCAGTACTTC

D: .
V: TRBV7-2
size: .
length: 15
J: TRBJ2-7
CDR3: CASSPTSVGPYEQYF
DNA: TGTGCCAGCAGCCCGACTAGTGTGGGCCCCTACGAGCAGTACTTC

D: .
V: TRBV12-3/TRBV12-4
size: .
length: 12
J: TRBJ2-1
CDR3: CASSLGLFEQFF
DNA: TGTGCCAGCAGTTTAGGGCTTTTCGAGCAGTTCTTC

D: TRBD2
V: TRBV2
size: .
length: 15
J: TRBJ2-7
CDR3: CASSNPIAGVGEQYF
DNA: TGTGCCAGCAGTAACCCGATAGCGGGAGTAGGCGAGCAGTACTTC

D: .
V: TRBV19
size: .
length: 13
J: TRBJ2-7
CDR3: CASRAGRNDEQYF
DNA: TGTGCCAGTAGGGCAGGGCGGAATGACGAGCAGTACTTC

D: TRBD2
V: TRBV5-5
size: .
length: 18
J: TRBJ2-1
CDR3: CASSLGMLAGDPYNEQFF
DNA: TGTGCCAGCAGCTTGGGTATGTTAGCGGGAGACCCCTACAATGAGCAGTTCTTC

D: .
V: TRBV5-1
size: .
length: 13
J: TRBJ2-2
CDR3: CASSLVVAGELFF
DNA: TGCGCCAGCAGCTTGGTAGTGGCCGGGGAGCTGTTTTTT

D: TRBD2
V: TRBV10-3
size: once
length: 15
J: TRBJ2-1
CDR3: CAIRSSGSSYNEQFF
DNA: TGTGCCATCAGGAGCAGCGGGAGTTCCTACAATGAGCAGTTCTTC

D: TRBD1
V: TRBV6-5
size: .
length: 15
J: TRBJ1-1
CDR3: CASSYAGTANTEAFF
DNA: TGTGCCAGCAGTTACGCCGGGACAGCGAACACTGAAGCTTTCTTT

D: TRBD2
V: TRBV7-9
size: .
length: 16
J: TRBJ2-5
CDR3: CASSPITTSPQETQYF
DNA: TGTGCCAGCAGCCCTATCACGACTAGCCCCCAAGAGACCCAGTACTTC

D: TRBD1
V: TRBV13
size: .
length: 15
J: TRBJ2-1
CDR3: CASSVGQGIDNEQFF
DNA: TGTGCCAGCAGCGTAGGACAGGGTATAGACAATGAGCAGTTCTTC

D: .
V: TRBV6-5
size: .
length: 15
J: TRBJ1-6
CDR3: CASSSPGRGESPLHF
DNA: TGTGCCAGCAGTTCACCGGGGCGGGGGGAATCACCCCTCCACTTT

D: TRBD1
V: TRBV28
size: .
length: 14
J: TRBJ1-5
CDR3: CATRPRQGGQPQHF
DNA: TGTGCCACCCGCCCCAGACAGGGGGGTCAGCCCCAGCATTTT

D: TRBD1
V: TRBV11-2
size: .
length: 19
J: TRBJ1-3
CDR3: CASSLLRTGIPASGNTIYF
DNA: TGTGCCAGCAGTCTTCTGAGGACAGGGATACCAGCCTCTGGAAACACCATATATTTT

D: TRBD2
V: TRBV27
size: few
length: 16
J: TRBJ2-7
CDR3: CASSLWGSGSFYEQYF
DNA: TGTGCCAGCAGTTTATGGGGTAGCGGGAGCTTCTACGAGCAGTACTTC

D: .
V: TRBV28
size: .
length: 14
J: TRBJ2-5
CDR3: CASNPQGLQETQYF
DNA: TGTGCCAGCAATCCCCAGGGTCTCCAAGAGACCCAGTACTTC

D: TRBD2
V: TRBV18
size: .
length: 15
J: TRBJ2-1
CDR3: CASSGTSGMGNEQFF
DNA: TGTGCCAGCTCCGGGACTAGCGGGATGGGCAATGAGCAGTTCTTC

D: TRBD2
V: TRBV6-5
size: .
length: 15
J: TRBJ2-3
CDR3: CASSYRGSRLDTQYF
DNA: TGTGCCAGCAGTTACCGCGGGAGTCGGTTAGATACGCAGTATTTT

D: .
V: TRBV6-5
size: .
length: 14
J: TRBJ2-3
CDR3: CASRKGFPTDTQYF
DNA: TGTGCCAGCAGAAAGGGGTTCCCCACAGATACGCAGTATTTT

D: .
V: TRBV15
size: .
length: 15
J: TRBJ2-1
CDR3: CATSRAGLVSNEQFF
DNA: TGTGCCACCAGCAGAGCGGGACTGGTCTCCAATGAGCAGTTCTTC

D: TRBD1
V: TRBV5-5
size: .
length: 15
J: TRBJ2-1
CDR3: CASSFRDREYNEQFF
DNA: TGTGCCAGCAGCTTCCGGGACAGGGAGTACAATGAGCAGTTCTTC

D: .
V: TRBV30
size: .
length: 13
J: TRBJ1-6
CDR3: CAWSTNADSPLHF
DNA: TGTGCCTGGAGTACGAATGCGGATTCACCCCTCCACTTT

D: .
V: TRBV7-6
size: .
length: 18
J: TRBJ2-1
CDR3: CASSLYPQSGSSYNEQFF
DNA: TGTGCCAGCAGCTTATATCCCCAGAGTGGGAGCTCCTACAATGAGCAGTTCTTC

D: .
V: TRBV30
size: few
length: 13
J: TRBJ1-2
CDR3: CAGRPGGDYGYTF
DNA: TGTGCCGGACGACCGGGAGGTGACTATGGCTACACCTTC

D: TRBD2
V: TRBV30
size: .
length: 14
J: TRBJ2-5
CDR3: CAWSGSGGSQTQYF
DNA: TGTGCCTGGAGCGGTAGCGGGGGCTCACAGACCCAGTACTTC

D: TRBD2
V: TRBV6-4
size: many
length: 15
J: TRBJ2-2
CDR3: CASSESSGSTGELFF
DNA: TGTGCCAGCAGTGAATCTAGCGGGAGCACCGGGGAGCTGTTTTTT

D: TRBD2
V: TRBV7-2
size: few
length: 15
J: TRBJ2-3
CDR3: CASSLIAGAGDTQYF
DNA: TGTGCCAGCAGCTTAATAGCGGGAGCGGGAGATACGCAGTATTTT

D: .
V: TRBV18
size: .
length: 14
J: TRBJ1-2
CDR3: CASSPPGGPYGYTF
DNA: TGTGCCAGCTCCCCTCCGGGCGGGCCCTATGGCTACACCTTC

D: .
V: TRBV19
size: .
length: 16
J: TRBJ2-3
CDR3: CASSIFKQRGPDTQYF
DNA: TGTGCCAGTAGTATCTTCAAACAGAGAGGGCCAGATACGCAGTATTTT

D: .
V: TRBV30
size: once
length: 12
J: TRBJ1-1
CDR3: CAWSVSGYEAFF
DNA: TGTGCCTGGAGTGTGTCCGGTTATGAAGCTTTCTTT

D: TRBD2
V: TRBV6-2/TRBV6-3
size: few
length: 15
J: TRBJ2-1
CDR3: CASSHTSGRANEQFF
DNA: TGTGCCAGCAGCCACACTAGCGGGAGGGCCAATGAGCAGTTCTTC

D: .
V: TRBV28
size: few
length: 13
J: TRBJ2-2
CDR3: CASSLLSTGELFF
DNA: TGTGCCAGCAGTCTCCTTAGCACCGGGGAGCTGTTTTTT

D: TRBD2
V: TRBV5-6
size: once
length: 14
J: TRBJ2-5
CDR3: CASSFGTSGGTQYF
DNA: TGTGCCAGCAGCTTTGGAACTAGCGGGGGGACCCAGTACTTC

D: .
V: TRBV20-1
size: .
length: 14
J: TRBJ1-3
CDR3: CSASPGLSGNTIYF
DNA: TGCAGTGCTAGTCCAGGTCTCTCTGGAAACACCATATATTTT

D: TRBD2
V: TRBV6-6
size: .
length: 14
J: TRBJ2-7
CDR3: CASSPAAGGYEQYF
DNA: TGTGCCAGCAGCCCAGCAGCGGGAGGGTACGAGCAGTACTTC

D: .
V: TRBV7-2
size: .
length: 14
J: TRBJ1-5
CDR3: CASSPGGFTQPQHF
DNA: TGTGCCAGCAGCCCCGGGGGGTTCACTCAGCCCCAGCATTTT

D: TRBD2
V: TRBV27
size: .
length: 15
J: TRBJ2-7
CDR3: CASSQSGSFSYEQYF
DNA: TGTGCCAGCTCCCAAAGCGGGAGCTTCTCCTACGAGCAGTACTTC

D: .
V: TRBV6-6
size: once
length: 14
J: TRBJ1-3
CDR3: CASSRDIGGNTIYF
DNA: TGTGCCAGCAGTCGGGACATTGGGGGAAACACCATATATTTT

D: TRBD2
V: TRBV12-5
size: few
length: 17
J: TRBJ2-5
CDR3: CASGLGLSGIAQETQYF
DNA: TGTGCTAGTGGTTTGGGGCTTAGCGGGATCGCTCAAGAGACCCAGTACTTC

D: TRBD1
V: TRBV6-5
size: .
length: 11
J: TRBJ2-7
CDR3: CASSYGDRLYF
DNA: TGTGCCAGCAGTTACGGGGACAGGTTGTACTTC

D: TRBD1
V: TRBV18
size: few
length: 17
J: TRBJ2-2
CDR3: CASSPPGQGTNTGELFF
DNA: TGTGCCAGCTCACCACCGGGACAGGGGACAAACACCGGGGAGCTGTTTTTT

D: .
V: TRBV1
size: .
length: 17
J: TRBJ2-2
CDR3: CTSSPRRTSVPTGELFF
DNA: TGCACCAGCAGCCCGCGTAGGACTAGCGTTCCTACCGGGGAGCTGTTTTTT

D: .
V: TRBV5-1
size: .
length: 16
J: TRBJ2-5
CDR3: CASSTRGLTSQETQYF
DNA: TGCGCCAGCAGCACTAGGGGACTCACGTCACAAGAGACCCAGTACTTC

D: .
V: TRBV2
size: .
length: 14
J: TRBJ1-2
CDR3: CASSERENSYGYTF
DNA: TGTGCCAGCAGTGAACGAGAGAATTCCTATGGCTACACCTTC

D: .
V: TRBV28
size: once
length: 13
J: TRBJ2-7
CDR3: CASSFSQGYEQYF
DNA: TGTGCCAGCAGTTTCTCCCAGGGCTACGAGCAGTACTTC

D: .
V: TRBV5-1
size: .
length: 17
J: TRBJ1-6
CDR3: CASSRIATGQINSPLHF
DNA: TGCGCCAGCAGCCGCATCGCCACCGGACAGATAAATTCACCCCTCCACTTT

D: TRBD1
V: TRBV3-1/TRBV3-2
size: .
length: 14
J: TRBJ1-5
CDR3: CASSHGTGRQPQHF
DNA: TGTGCCAGCAGCCACGGGACAGGGAGACAGCCCCAGCATTTT

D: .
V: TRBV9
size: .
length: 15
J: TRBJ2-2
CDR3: CASSVMQGNTGELFF
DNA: TGTGCCAGCAGCGTAATGCAGGGGAACACCGGGGAGCTGTTTTTT

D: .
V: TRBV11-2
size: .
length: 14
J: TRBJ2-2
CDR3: CASSLGAATGELFF
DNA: TGTGCCAGCAGCTTGGGGGCAGCAACCGGGGAGCTGTTTTTT

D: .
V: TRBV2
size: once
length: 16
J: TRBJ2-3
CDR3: CASREDRLTETDTQYF
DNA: TGTGCCAGCAGGGAGGATAGACTGACCGAAACAGATACGCAGTATTTT

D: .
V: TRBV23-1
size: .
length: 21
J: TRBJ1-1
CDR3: CASSQLGAGGRGTIGTTEAFF
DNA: TGCGCCAGCAGTCAATTAGGGGCGGGAGGCAGGGGCACAATTGGGACCACTGAAGCTTTCTTT

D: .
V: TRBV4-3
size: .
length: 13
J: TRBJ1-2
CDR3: CASSQVVHSGYTF
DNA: TGCGCCAGCAGCCAAGTGGTGCATAGTGGCTACACCTTC